This paragraph covers one TCR beta chain sequence. Antigen specificity is unknown. 5'RACE with constant-segment primers built TCRalpha and TCRbeta cDNA libraries with UMIs. TCRdb passed the 5' RACE reads through MiXCR, listing each CDR3 protein once. The table lists fewer than 650,000 distinct CDR3 sequences, roughly 21% of them singletons, with under 8.5% in the top ten. V lost 3 bases, J lost 2 bases, and 11 bases stayed unmatched. The length of the CDR3 is 17 residues. CDR1 is DFQATT, CDR2 SNEGSKA, per germline (reference sequence). The sample originates from a study of T-cell memory formation after mild COVID-19. Study-wide results and caveats: Cross-reactive memory apparently joined, as some responding clones appeared in pre-infection memory. The main location of contracting CD4+ clones was CM and EM, and that of contracting CD8+ clones was EMRA.

The TCR originated in an adult woman who had mild COVID-19 (a few samples of this study predate the infection). Cell type and time point are not known. Sequencing was done on a sample of PBMCs or a T cell subset sorted from them (not recorded which). This chain uses TRBV20-1 with TRBJ2-2, with 8 bases identical to TRBD1. This CDR3 is CSASPRPGGYNTGELFF. The CDR3 nucleotides are TGCAGTGCTAGCCCTCGGCCAGGGGGCTACAACACCGGGGAGCTGTTTTTT.